What follows are 20 T cell receptor beta chains derived from one specimen sequenced in a study of blood T cell repertoires in COVID-19. The repertoire was sequenced with immunoSEQ multiplex PCR; TCRdb's copy has only in-frame clones and lacks some. The sample includes approximately 300,000 clones, about 83% of them seen just once. Sequenced material: peripheral blood. Source of these receptors: a woman in her fifties or sixties with acute or convalescent COVID-19.

V gene TRBV2 combines with J gene TRBJ1-2; D ambiguous. The CDR3 runs to 14 residues. Trimming took off 6 bases at V and 4 bases at J, with 15 bases between the two ends. Germline lookup yields CDR1 SNHLY and CDR2 FYNNEI. CDR3 DNA: TGTGCCAGCAGCCCCGCGGGAGCAGTCTATGGCTACACCTTC. This codes for CASSPAGAVYGYTF.

V usage is TRBV27 and J usage is TRBJ2-7, with D perhaps TRBD1 (5 bases). CDR3 length equals 12 residues. The V and J ends lost 5 bases and 6 bases respectively, with 11 bases between them. Germline V gene sequence: CDR1 MNHEY, CDR2 SMNVEV (reference sequence). Here the CDR3 DNA reads TGTGCCAGCAGTCCCCTTAGGGGCGAGCAGTACTTC. Protein: CASSPLRGEQYF.

CDR3 region: CASSTRDSSYEQYF. The CDR3 region has the DNA TGCGCCAGCAGCACCCGGGACTCCAGTTACGAGCAGTACTTC. The chain employs TRBV5-1 and TRBJ2-7, with a weak D call TRBD2 (6 bases). The germline gives CDR1 SGHRS, CDR2 YFSETQ. Trimming stripped 4 bases from V and 4 bases from J, with 15 bases between. There are 14 residues in the CDR3.

The chain carries TRBV28 and TRBJ2-7; D is unclear. The ends were cut back, 1 base at V and 4 bases at J, with 8 bases in the middle. CDR3 length: 13 amino acids. Germline V gene sequence: CDR1 MDHEN, CDR2 SYDVKM. Written as DNA, the CDR3 is TGTGCCAGCAGTTTATATCCGGAGTACGAGCAGTACTTC. Translation gives CASSLYPEYEQYF.

The rearrangement uses TRBV2 and TRBJ2-7, with 8 bases matching TRBD1. The CDR3 extends over 12 amino acids. Losses at the gene ends were 7 bases for V and 7 bases for J; bases not matched to a gene: 6. Germline V gene data show CDR1 as SNHLY and CDR2 as FYNNEI. CDR3 sequence (DNA): TGTGCCAGCAAGACGGACAGGGCGGAGCAGTACTTC. Encoded protein: CASKTDRAEQYF.

In this sample, this clone turned up a few times. The chain carries TRBV5-1 and TRBJ1-3; tentative D call: TRBD1 (5 bases). The CDR3 spans 15 residues. CDR1 is SGHRS and CDR2 is YFSETQ in the germline V gene. V was trimmed by 0 bases and J by 2 bases, leaving 9 bases between them. The DNA of the CDR3 is TGCGCCAGCAGCTTGGAAACAGGTGCTGGAAACACCATATATTTT. It translates to CASSLETGAGNTIYF.

This rearrangement joins TRBV2 to TRBJ1-4; perhaps TRBD1 as D (5 bases). Germline lookup yields CDR1 SNHLY and CDR2 FYNNEI. The CDR3 length is 14 residues. With 1 base removed from V and 4 bases from J, the gap between germline ends came to 7 bases. The CDR3 nucleotides read TGTGCCAGCAGTGAAGGACAGTATAATGAAAAACTGTTTTTT. Its protein is CASSEGQYNEKLFF.

The V gene is TRBV20-1, the J gene TRBJ2-7, with D tentatively TRBD2 (7 bases). Germline CDR1 and CDR2: DFQATT and SNEGSKA (reference sequence). Deletions cut 3 bases from V and 7 bases from J, with 22 bases between. This CDR3 region has 15 residues. CDR3 loop: CSASPSARGGYEQYF. DNA of the CDR3: TGCAGTGCTAGTCCTAGTGCGAGGGGGGGGTATGAGCAGTACTTC.

The CDR3 nucleotides are TGTGCCAGCAGAACAGGGGGTTCGGGCTACACCTTC. It specifies CASRTGGSGYTF. The gene calls are TRBV27 and TRBJ1-2, with 8 bases aligning to TRBD1. The CDR3 has 12 amino acids. In germline, CDR1 is MNHEY, CDR2 SMNVEV (reference sequence). V trimming: 6 bases; J trimming: 8 bases; junction bases outside the gene matches: 5.

This clone was seen more than once but under ten times. The CDR3 DNA is TGTGCCACTCTGACGGGGGGGGCAGATGTTGAACTGTTTTTT. This gives the protein CATLTGGADVELFF. The chain is built from TRBV28 and TRBJ1-4, with D possibly matching TRBD1 (6 bases). V lost 10 bases to trimming and J lost 12 bases, with 24 bases between them. The CDR3 has 14 amino acids. Germline assignment: CDR1 MDHEN and CDR2 SYDVKM.

For this clone: One junction end does not reproduce the germline sequence, and a read error may be involved. The chain employs TRBV24-1 and TRBJ2-1; TRBD2 matches at 9 bases. The CDR3 is 15 amino acids. Germline values: CDR1 KGHDR, CDR2 SFDVKD. The DNA of the CDR3 is TGTGCCACTAGTGACTCTAGCGGGGTATACAATGAGCAGTTCTTC. Amino acids: CATSDSSGVYNEQFF.

This chain connects TRBV9 to TRBJ1-2; D may be TRBD1 (5 bases). Germline CDR1 SGDLS, CDR2 YYNGEE. Trimming took 1 base from V and 10 from J, leaving 20 bases between them. The CDR3 sequence is 15 residues long. The DNA for the CDR3 is TGTGCCAGCAGCGTACTCAGGGAGGAGGGATTCGACTACACCTTC. This encodes CASSVLREEGFDYTF.

The chain couples TRBV27 to TRBJ2-7; 10 positions match TRBD2. The ends lost 6 bases at V and 6 bases at J; junction bases unmatched: 8. Germline V gives CDR1 MNHEY, CDR2 SMNVEV (reference sequence). The CDR3 is 14 amino acids. The CDR3 DNA sequence: TGTGCCAGCAGGCTAGCGGGAGACCAGGCCGAGCAGTACTTC. Translated: CASRLAGDQAEQYF.

This clone showed up just once. This chain uses TRBV7-2 with TRBJ2-5; a possible D gene is TRBD2 (6 bases). CDR1 and CDR2 from the germline V gene are SGHTA and FQGNSA. The CDR3 length is 15 residues. V dropped 1 base and J dropped 3 bases, with 12 bases sitting between them. The CDR3 DNA reads TGTGCCAGCAGCTTAGGCTACCCGGGGGAAGAGACCCAGTACTTC. This sequence encodes CASSLGYPGEETQYF.

V usage is TRBV27 and J usage is TRBJ2-7; tentatively, D is TRBD2 (5 bases). The CDR3 totals 17 residues. The germline V and J ends were trimmed by 5 bases and 3 bases, with 23 bases remaining between them. The V gene's germline CDR1 is MNHEY and CDR2 SMNVEV (reference sequence). CDR3 in amino acids: CASSPPGIVAALYEQYF. The CDR3 bases are TGTGCCAGCAGTCCCCCGGGGATAGTAGCCGCACTCTACGAGCAGTACTTC.

V is TRBV5-1 and J is TRBJ2-1; 10 nucleotides match TRBD2. The V segment lost 0 bases and the J segment 7 bases; nucleotides outside the gene matches: 7. This CDR3 has 16 amino acids. Germline assignment: CDR1 SGHRS and CDR2 YFSETQ. For the CDR3, the DNA is TGCGCCAGCAGCTTGGGCCCTAGCGGGAGTGGGAATGAGCAGTTCTTC. Translated, it gives CASSLGPSGSGNEQFF.

This chain joins TRBV5-1 and TRBJ2-7; 14 bases are shared with TRBD2. Germline CDR1 is SGHRS and CDR2 is YFSETQ. V gave up 4 bases and J gave up 6 bases; unmatched junction bases: 6. This CDR3 spans 15 amino acids. CDR3 protein: CASSPGTSGSGEQYF. The DNA of the CDR3 is TGCGCCAGCAGCCCCGGGACTAGCGGGAGTGGCGAGCAGTACTTC.

V and J are TRBV6-1 and TRBJ2-7; D might be TRBD2 (5 bases). This CDR3 is built from 16 residues. Looked up from germline, CDR1 is MNHNS and CDR2 is SASEGT. V shed 2 bases and J shed 4 bases, with 18 bases lying between them. Here the CDR3 DNA reads TGTGCCAGCAGTGAAACCCCCTCGTGGGAGAGGTACGAGCAGTACTTC. It specifies CASSETPSWERYEQYF.

The V call is TRBV7-8, the J call TRBJ2-1; 8 nucleotides line up with TRBD2. The CDR3 has 16 residues. The germline V gene has CDR1 SGHVS and CDR2 FQNEAQ. V lost 4 bases, J lost 1 base, and 6 bases stayed unmatched. As DNA, the CDR3 is TGTGCCAGCAGCTCTCTAGCGGGCGATTCCTACAATGAGCAGTTCTTC. Translating gives CASSSLAGDSYNEQFF.

This clone occurred once. The chain has TRBV6-1 and TRBJ1-1; D gene unclear. Trimming shortened V by 1 base and J by 10 bases, and 16 bases separated the two germline ends. CDR3 length: 14 residues. Germline-derived CDR1 and CDR2 are MNHNS and SASEGT. CDR3 region: CASSEVGSGAAAFF. CDR3 bases: TGTGCCAGCAGTGAAGTGGGCAGCGGAGCTGCAGCTTTCTTT.